This T cell receptor beta chain was recorded in a study of T cell responses to AZD1222 COVID-19 vaccine (dated by TCRdb to 2020 to 2023). In terms of the full investigation: TCR sequencing covered some 250 trial participants: about 210 given two doses of AZD1222 and 26 given two doses of MenACWY control vaccine. Trial participants were enrolled by age into subgroups of 18-55, 56-69 and 70-plus years, and around 150, 29 and 61 TCR-sequenced participants, respectively, were included in these subgroups.

Here is what the overall study found, with its caveats: Epitopes outside the regions mutated in the B.1.351 and B.1.1.7 variants were reportedly recognized by nearly half of the unique spike-specific TCRs. The whole spike protein was spanned by vaccine-associated CD4 TCRs, and dominant responses were seen in regions 160-218 and 743-854. After two AZD1222 doses, both the breadth and the depth of spike-specific TCRs were significantly higher than at day 0 and than in MenACWY recipients. Because no day 14 peak-response samples were available, repertoires were characterized only after the peak T cell response. Conclusions about previously exposed vaccinees are limited because only six or seven AZD1222 recipients were SARS-CoV-2 seropositive at baseline. In the small 56-69-year group, the increase in depth fell short of significance, most likely because of low power. Most participants were white British and females outnumbered males, and the authors suggested that clonal diversity may have been underestimated.

Trimming at the junction amounts to 6 bases on V and 0 bases on J, and the germline ends lie 16 bases apart. The germline V gene supplies CDR1 SGHRS and CDR2 YFSETQ. Spanning cysteine to phenylalanine, the CDR3 consists of 16 amino acids. The retained sequence is limited to the CDR3, 48 bases, with the frame set at the first base. Comments on this clone: The antigen it binds to is not known. Per-base quality was not reported, and no clone a single base away is much larger than it.

The CDR3 regions of human TCRbeta chains were subjected to immunosequencing. The authors processed their data as follows. Repertoire TCRs were checked for matches against a reference library of SARS-CoV-2-specific TCRs that had been generated using the MIRA antigen-specificity platform. Breadth meant the fraction of unique TCRs that were SARS-CoV-2-associated, whereas depth meant the fraction of total T cells that were SARS-CoV-2-associated. Using the MIRA data, each spike-specific TCR was assigned both to the spike region to which the TCR was reactive and to a CD4 or CD8 class. Log10-transformed breadth and depth values were compared by one-way ANOVA with Sidak's multiple comparisons tests. TCRdb took this table from immuneACCESS and kept in-frame rearrangements with V and J called. Such tables lack part of the clones; where checked against another copy, unresolved V genes explain under half of the gap, and the rest is unexplained. That table furnishes V, J and clone size, whereas the DNA furnished D and trimming. Across this sample there are some 110,000 clones, with about nine tenths seen only once. The ten top clones hold roughly 3.3% of the sample.

Read against the paper, the sample's time point label means: about 28 days (+/-7) after the second vaccine dose. Taken with the paper, the label for treatment or condition translates to: meningococcal conjugate vaccine given as trial control. The vaccinee samples were drawn from two UK trials, COV001 and COV002, one of which was a single-blind randomized controlled phase 2/3 trial testing AZD1222 (ChAdOx1 nCoV-19) in healthy adults. For TCRbeta chain sequencing, PBMC samples from trial participants were taken at day 0 and at day 28 after the second dose. The sequences come from peripheral blood, collected 28 days after the second dose of the MenACWY control vaccine. The TCR was taken from an adult who received the MenACWY meningococcal vaccine as a control. This sequence uses TRBV5-1 and TRBJ2-4; a tentative D call is TRBD1 (5 bases match). The CDR3 has the sequence CASTRAGIQAKNIQYF. The base sequence is TGCGCCAGCACCCGCGCAGGGATTCAAGCCAAAAACATTCAGTACTTC. This CDR3, with the reference TRBV5-1 and TRBJ2-4 proteins standing in past its ends, gives the full variable domain KAGVTQTPRYLIKTRGQQVTLSCSPISGHRSVSWYQQTPGQGLQFLFEYFSETQRNKGNFPGRFSGRQFSNSRSEMNVSTLELGDSALYLCASTRAGIQAKNIQYFGAGTRLSVL.